This TCR beta chain was recorded in a study of neurological immune-mediated disorders. CDR1 is SQVTM and CDR2 is ANQGSEA in the germline V gene. The CDR3 is 15 residues long. V was clipped by 6 bases and J by 3 bases, with 18 bases between them. Each TCR transcript was tagged with a 10-nucleotide random UMI during 5'RACE. TCRdb reprocessed the 5' RACE reads via MiXCR and lists one record per CDR3 protein. The table includes over 70,000 distinct CDR3 sequences, roughly 10% detected once. This clonotype was detected many times. What it binds is not known. Stated time point: longitudinal time-point 1 (baseline). Healthy controls comprised blood bank volunteers in Maryland, USA. Study-level points and caveats: The study found the most TCR clonal expansion in HTLV-1-associated myelopathy and the least in multiple sclerosis, below healthy controls. No expanded-clone CDR3 amino acid sequence recurred across subjects, suggesting private TCR-beta repertoires.

The sample was PBMCs. The receptor comes from a man younger than 40 in good health. This rearrangement joins TRBV29-1 to TRBJ2-1, with D possibly matching TRBD2 (5 bases). The CDR3 DNA sequence: TGCAGCGTGGACCCAGCGGTCCTACGCTACAATGAGCAGTTCTTC. Its translation: CSVDPAVLRYNEQFF.